Below, 19 T cell receptor beta chains from the same sample are listed, as sequenced in a study of human T cells and chemical hapten exposure. Time point defined: patch test 1, 2 weeks after DPC sensitization. The treatment was: therapeutic diphenylcyclopropenone sensitization with weekly scalp DPC. TCRdb called the RACE reads again in MiXCR, with one record for every CDR3 protein. Of some 170,000 distinct CDR3 sequences listed, around 20% were seen once; the top ten hold under 7%. This specimen consisted of whole blood, obtained in connection with sensitization to the hapten diphenylcyclopropenone (DPC). The receptors shown here come from a woman aged 45-65 years with alopecia areata. Some clones in this sample may be carry-over from other donors' samples.

The chain combines TRBV29-1 with TRBJ1-2; weak D call: TRBD1 (5 bases). V dropped 6 bases and J dropped 1 base, with 21 bases sitting between them. Germline values: CDR1 SQVTM, CDR2 ANQGSEA. CDR3 length equals 16 residues. The CDR3 sequence: CSVLGSETAYNYGYTF. In DNA form, the CDR3 reads TGCAGCGTCCTCGGCAGTGAGACAGCCTATAACTATGGCTACACCTTC.

The V call is TRBV5-1, the J call TRBJ2-7; D remains unclear. This CDR3 is 15 amino acids long. Deletions cut 0 bases from V and 0 bases from J, with 10 bases between. The V gene's germline CDR1 is SGHRS and CDR2 YFSETQ. The CDR3 loop is CASSLDSGNSYEQYF. CDR3 DNA sequence: TGCGCCAGCAGCTTGGACTCAGGCAACTCCTACGAGCAGTACTTC.

In its sample, this clonotype is medium-sized (0.01 to 0.1%). This chain connects TRBV29-1 to TRBJ2-1; 8 nucleotides agree with TRBD2. From germline, CDR1 is SQVTM and CDR2 ANQGSEA. V trimming: 7 bases; J trimming: 10 bases; junction bases outside the gene matches: 15. This CDR3 comprises 14 residues. The CDR3 DNA reads TGCAGCGGTGCTGTTGCGGGAGGTGCTGGGGAGCAGTTCTTC. This translates into CSGAVAGGAGEQFF.

This clonotype was detected only a few times. Written as DNA, the CDR3 is TGTGCCAGCAGTGAAGAGGACAGGGGCAAGAACACTGAAGCTTTCTTT. It is translated as CASSEEDRGKNTEAFF. The chain links TRBV6-1 to TRBJ1-1; TRBD1 agrees at 9 bases. V lost 1 base to trimming and J lost 1 base; unmatched junction nucleotides: 4. From germline, CDR1 is MNHNS and CDR2 SASEGT. The CDR3 is 16 amino acids.

The chain recombines TRBV4-2 with TRBJ2-5; D unclear. This CDR3 spans 15 amino acids. V lost 1 base, J lost 4 bases, and 13 bases lay in between. In germline, CDR1 is LGHNA, CDR2 YNFKEQ. CDR3 region: CASSQGLGFGETQYF. In nucleotides, the CDR3 is TGTGCCAGCAGCCAAGGACTGGGGTTCGGAGAGACCCAGTACTTC.

A few counts support this clonotype. The chain is built from TRBV7-2 and TRBJ2-2; 14 positions agree with TRBD2. Trimming removed 3 bases from V and 5 bases from J; junction bases left unmatched: 17. Germline CDR1 SGHTA, CDR2 FQGNSA. The CDR3 consists of 21 residues. The CDR3 reads CASSLPGLAGDGVVRTGELFF. As DNA, the CDR3 is TGTGCCAGCAGCTTGCCGGGACTAGCGGGAGACGGAGTTGTGAGGACCGGGGAGCTGTTTTTT.

The chain combines TRBV6-5 with TRBJ2-7; TRBD2 matches at 11 bases. The V gene end was trimmed by 6 bases and the J gene end by 4 bases; junction bases not matched to a gene: 5. CDR3 size: 14 residues. CDR1 is MNHEY, CDR2 SVGAGI, per germline. CDR3 nucleotide sequence: TGTGCCAGCAGGCCGGGACTAGCGGTTTACGAGCAGTACTTC. Protein: CASRPGLAVYEQYF.

This clonotype was detected a few times. This chain connects TRBV20-1 to TRBJ2-1; D is perhaps TRBD2 (6 bases). The CDR3 runs 15 residues. V was cut by 4 bases and J by 3 bases, with 16 bases left in between. Germline-derived CDR1 and CDR2 are DFQATT and SNEGSKA (reference sequence). CDR3 sequence: CSANPGDARYNEQFF. DNA for the CDR3: TGCAGTGCTAATCCGGGAGACGCTCGCTACAATGAGCAGTTCTTC.

The chain carries TRBV2 and TRBJ2-3; tentative D call: TRBD2 (5 bases). In germline, CDR1 is SNHLY, CDR2 FYNNEI. Trimming took off 6 bases at V and 6 bases at J, with 13 bases between the two ends. This CDR3 has 13 amino acids. In DNA form, the CDR3 reads TGTGCCAGCAGCGCCGCTAGCTTTGATACGCAGTATTTT. Its translation: CASSAASFDTQYF.

This clonotype was observed many times. The CDR3 DNA reads TGTGCCAGCAGCTTGGAGAGCTCCTATAATTCACCCCTCCACTTT. As protein: CASSLESSYNSPLHF. The gene calls are TRBV5-5 and TRBJ1-6; D is unclear. Between the trimmed V and J ends, which lost 0 bases and 0 bases, there was a span of 4 bases. This CDR3 has 15 residues. The germline V gene encodes CDR1 SGHKS and CDR2 YYEKEE (reference sequence).

This clonotype was observed a few times. The J gene is TRBJ1-2, the V gene TRBV10-3; TRBD1 is a possible D gene (6 bases). V lost 0 bases, J lost 3 bases, and 20 bases lay in between. The CDR3 length is 18 residues. Germline CDR1 ENHRY, CDR2 SYGVKD. CDR3 nucleotide sequence: TGTGCCATCAGTGAGTCTCGGGATCTAGGCAGGGGTGACTATGGCTACACCTTC. Translating gives CAISESRDLGRGDYGYTF.

The chain links TRBV18 to TRBJ2-3, with a tentative D call TRBD1 (5 bases). Trimming left V 3 bases short and J 3 bases short, with 16 bases between. This CDR3 is 16 amino acids long. The germline V gene encodes CDR1 KGHSH and CDR2 LQKENI. In nucleotides, the CDR3 is TGTGCCAGCTCACCTAATGGGGCAGTAAGGACAGATACGCAGTATTTT. It translates to CASSPNGAVRTDTQYF. Combining the CDR3 with reference TRBV18 and TRBJ2-3 gives the whole variable domain NAGVMQNPRHLVRRRGQEARLRCSPMKGHSHVYWYRQLPEEGLKFMVYLQKENIIDESGMPKERFSAEFPKEGPSILRIQQVVRGDSAAYFCASSPNGAVRTDTQYFGPGTRLTVL.

V is TRBV2 and J is TRBJ2-1; D is unclear. The CDR3 has 16 amino acids. Germline V gene lookup returns CDR1 SNHLY and CDR2 FYNNEI. V was clipped by 3 bases and J by 7 bases, with 19 bases between them. CDR3 region: CASSDERSGPTNEQFF. As DNA, the CDR3 is TGTGCCAGCAGTGACGAACGGTCGGGCCCGACGAATGAGCAGTTCTTC. Filled out from reference TRBV2 and TRBJ2-1, the complete variable domain reads EPEVTQTPSHQVTQMGQEVILRCVPISNHLYFYWYRQILGQKVEFLVSFYNNEISEKSEIFDDQFSVERPDGSNFTLKIRSTKLEDSAMYFCASSDERSGPTNEQFFGPGTRLTVL.

This clonotype was detected only once. The chain is built from TRBV20-1 and TRBJ2-5, with a tentative D call TRBD2 (6 bases). The CDR3 length is 14 residues. V was cut by 5 bases and J by 1 base, with 14 bases left in between. The germline gives CDR1 DFQATT, CDR2 SNEGSKA (reference sequence). CDR3 coding DNA: TGCAGTGCTCGGGACTCGCCGGGCCAAGAGACCCAGTACTTC. Its protein product is CSARDSPGQETQYF.

This clonotype has only a few counts. The chain joins TRBV6-2 or TRBV6-3 to TRBJ2-1, with TRBD1 matching 12 bases. The J segment lost 9 bases and the V segment lost 6 bases, leaving 9 bases of the junction unmatched. Per the germline V gene, CDR1 is MNHEY and CDR2 is SVGEGT. This CDR3 has 15 residues. The CDR3 nucleotides are TGTGCCAGCAGCCTGGCGGGACAGGGGGCAGGTGAGCAGTTCTTC. Amino acids: CASSLAGQGAGEQFF.

The V gene is TRBV6-5, the J gene TRBJ1-2; D gene ambiguous. Germline CDR1 MNHEY, CDR2 SVGAGI. Trimming took off 2 bases at V and 7 bases at J, with 11 bases between the two ends. The CDR3 is made up of 13 amino acids. CDR3 residues: CASSYVSESGYTF. The CDR3 region has the DNA TGTGCCAGCAGTTACGTCTCAGAGTCTGGCTACACCTTC.

This clonotype came up a few times. V is TRBV7-9 and J is TRBJ2-7; 9 nucleotides match TRBD1. The CDR3 sequence is 13 residues long. CDR1 is SEHNR and CDR2 is FQNEAQ in the germline V gene (reference sequence). Unmatched junction bases numbered 4, after V lost 8 bases and J lost 2 bases. CDR3: CASEGQGTYEQYF. The CDR3, as DNA: TGTGCCAGCGAGGGACAGGGCACCTACGAGCAGTACTTC.

The table lists this clonotype with a few counts. CDR3: CASRRPYGYTF. CDR3 bases: TGCGCCAGCAGGCGTCCCTATGGCTACACCTTC. The chain links TRBV10-2 to TRBJ1-2; D is uncertain. Trimming removed 6 bases from V and 4 bases from J, with 6 bases in between. The CDR3 covers 11 residues. The germline CDR1 and CDR2 sequences are WSHSY and SAAADI.

This chain links TRBV6-5 with TRBJ1-2, with 8 nucleotides matching TRBD1. V was clipped by 0 bases and J by 6 bases; unmatched bases: 9. The CDR3 has 16 residues. From germline, CDR1 is MNHEY and CDR2 SVGAGI. DNA of the CDR3: TGTGCCAGCAGTTACTCGTCAGGGGGCGGCAAGGATGGCTACACCTTC. As protein: CASSYSSGGGKDGYTF.